What follows are 20 T cell receptor beta chains derived from one specimen sequenced in a study of control samples from healthy donors and cancer patients. Sequencing used immunoSEQ multiplex PCR; TCRdb keeps in-frame clones, though not all of them. The profile shows 140,000 or so clones, around 90% of them singletons. Sequencing was carried out using blood. The receptors stem from a man under 40 in good health.

The chain uses TRBV6-6 and TRBJ1-1, with D possibly matching TRBD1 (6 bases). The germline V and J ends were trimmed by 2 bases and 5 bases, with 12 bases remaining between them. Looked up from germline, CDR1 is MNHNY and CDR2 is SVGAGI (reference sequence). The CDR3 runs to 14 residues. The CDR3 reads CASSYTGRQTEAFF. In DNA, the CDR3 is TGTGCCAGCAGTTACACAGGGAGACAGACTGAAGCTTTCTTT.

This chain links TRBV19 with TRBJ1-2; D gene unclear. V was clipped by 3 bases and J by 5 bases, with 7 bases between them. The CDR3 runs 12 residues. Germline loops: CDR1 LNHDA, CDR2 SQIVND (reference sequence). CDR3 loop: CASSMIAYGYTF. CDR3 nucleotide sequence: TGTGCCAGTAGTATGATAGCGTATGGCTACACCTTC.

The chain couples TRBV5-8 to TRBJ2-7; a possible D gene is TRBD2 (5 bases). The CDR3 runs to 14 residues. The ends were cut back, 0 bases at V and 7 bases at J, with 14 bases in the middle. Germline V gene lookup returns CDR1 SGHTS and CDR2 YDEGEE. The CDR3 is CASSLGVFGEEQYF. In DNA, the CDR3 is TGTGCCAGCAGCTTGGGGGTTTTCGGGGAGGAGCAGTACTTC.

V is TRBV21-1 and J is TRBJ1-2; the table's D call of TRBD1 was not tested on the DNA. TRBV21-1 is assigned pseudogene status. CDR3 length: 14 residues. CDR3: CASSNVNTNYGYTF. As DNA, the CDR3 is TGTGCCAGCAGCAATGTAAACACTAACTATGGCTACACCTTC.

J is TRBJ1-1 and V is TRBV5-1; tentative D call: TRBD1 (6 bases). The CDR3 extends over 15 amino acids. Trimming stripped 0 bases from V and 1 base from J, with 10 bases between. Germline values: CDR1 SGHRS, CDR2 YFSETQ. In DNA, the CDR3 is TGCGCCAGCAGCTTGGCAGGGACATGGAACACTGAAGCTTTCTTT. Amino acid sequence: CASSLAGTWNTEAFF.

The chain's CDR3 is CASSRDRGRGGYTF. The CDR3 DNA is TGTGCCAGTAGTAGGGACAGGGGGCGAGGTGGCTACACCTTC. The chain links TRBV19 to TRBJ1-2, with TRBD1 matching 12 bases. Germline trimming cut 4 bases from V and 7 bases from J; bases unmatched to any gene: 4. This CDR3 region has 14 residues. The germline CDR1 and CDR2 sequences are LNHDA and SQIVND (reference sequence).

The gene calls are TRBV5-4 and TRBJ1-1, with a weak D call TRBD1 (6 bases). The CDR3 is 15 amino acids. Germline V CDR1 and CDR2: SGHNT, YYREEE (reference sequence). The V and J ends lost 6 bases and 7 bases respectively, with 22 bases between them. In DNA, the CDR3 is TGTGCCAGCACCAGCGGGGGGCAGGGTGAGATTGAAGCTTTCTTT. Protein product: CASTSGGQGEIEAFF.

This clone is a singleton in its sample. This sequence joins TRBV19 and TRBJ2-5; 14 bases match TRBD2. J lost 5 bases, V lost 3 bases, and 14 bases had no gene match. CDR3 length equals 19 residues. Looked up from germline, CDR1 is LNHDA and CDR2 is SQIVND (reference sequence). The CDR3 DNA follows: TGTGCCAGTAGTATTGGAGCCGGGACTAGCGGGGGCTTATGGGAGACCCAGTACTTC. Amino acids: CASSIGAGTSGGLWETQYF.

This CDR3 reads CASSFVSTFASNQPQHF. The CDR3, as DNA: TGTGCCAGCAGCTTCGTTTCGACATTTGCTAGCAATCAGCCCCAGCATTTT. V and J are TRBV7-9 and TRBJ1-5; D not resolved. CDR1 and CDR2 (germline): SEHNR, FQNEAQ (reference sequence). Trimming removed 3 bases from V and 0 bases from J, with 15 bases in between. The CDR3 sequence is 17 residues long. Filled out from reference TRBV7-9 and TRBJ1-5, the complete variable domain reads DTGVSQNPRHKITKRGQNVTFRCDPISEHNRLYWYRQTLGQGPEFLTYFQNEAQLEKSRLLSDRFSAERPKGSFSTLEIQRTEQGDSAMYLCASSFVSTFASNQPQHFGDGTRLSIL.

The CDR3 bases are TGTGCCAGTAGTATCGGCGACAGAAAAGCTTTCTTT. Protein product: CASSIGDRKAFF. The genes are TRBV19 and TRBJ1-1; D perhaps matches TRBD1 (5 bases). The length of the CDR3 is 12 residues. The germline CDR1 and CDR2 sequences are LNHDA and SQIVND (reference sequence). Trimming removed 3 bases at V and 9 bases at J, with 11 bases between.

This clone was counted a single time. The chain carries TRBV19 and TRBJ1-2; 9 nucleotides align to TRBD1. The CDR3 is 15 amino acids. V gave up 2 bases and J gave up 2 bases; unmatched junction bases: 3. Germline V gene data show CDR1 as LNHDA and CDR2 as SQIVND (reference sequence). CDR3 amino acids: CASSIFGQGNYGYTF. The CDR3 coding sequence is TGTGCCAGTAGTATATTCGGACAGGGGAACTATGGCTACACCTTC.

The V gene is TRBV27, the J gene TRBJ1-1; weak D call: TRBD1 (5 bases). Germline V gene lookup returns CDR1 MNHEY and CDR2 SMNVEV (reference sequence). Deletions cut 2 bases from V and 5 bases from J, with 18 bases between. This CDR3 comprises 16 residues. The CDR3 nucleotides are TGTGCCAGCAGTTTACTCCGGCGGGCAGGGAGGACTGAAGCTTTCTTT. Translated: CASSLLRRAGRTEAFF.

This clone has a handful of counts. J is TRBJ2-1 and V is TRBV19; possibly TRBD2 for D (6 bases). Germline assignment: CDR1 LNHDA and CDR2 SQIVND (reference sequence). The CDR3 length is 15 residues. Trimming stripped 7 bases from V and 0 bases from J, with 13 bases between. Here the CDR3 DNA reads TGTGCCAGTACCACAGACGGGAGCTCCTACAATGAGCAGTTCTTC. Translating gives CASTTDGSSYNEQFF.

V and J are TRBV29-1 and TRBJ1-1; D remains unclear. The germline CDR1 and CDR2 sequences are SQVTM and ANQGSEA. This CDR3 has 12 residues. The V end was cut by 4 bases, the J end by 6 bases, with 12 bases between. The DNA of the CDR3 is TGCAGCGTTGGGGAATGGGTCGCTGAAGCTTTCTTT. Translating it yields CSVGEWVAEAFF. Complete variable domain (other parts from reference TRBV29-1 and TRBJ1-1): SAVISQKPSRDICQRGTSLTIQCQVDSQVTMMFWYRQQPGQSLTLIATANQGSEATYESGFVIDKFPISRPNLTFSTLTVSNMSPEDSSIYLCSVGEWVAEAFFGQGTRLTVV.

The chain couples TRBV29-1 to TRBJ1-1, with D possibly being TRBD1 (6 bases). Trimming left V 4 bases short and J 5 bases short, with 11 bases between. The germline V gene encodes CDR1 SQVTM and CDR2 ANQGSEA. The CDR3 is 12 amino acids. CDR3 in DNA: TGCAGCGTTGGGAGGGGGGGGACTGAAGCTTTCTTT. Residues: CSVGRGGTEAFF.

This clone has only a few counts. This chain uses TRBV24-1 with TRBJ1-2, with D unresolved. V shed 12 bases and J shed 6 bases, with 16 bases lying between them. Germline loops: CDR1 KGHDR, CDR2 SFDVKD. This CDR3 comprises 12 residues. DNA for the CDR3: TGTGCCCCCGTCGGGGTCGGGGATGGCTACACCTTC. Protein: CAPVGVGDGYTF.

The gene calls are TRBV27 and TRBJ1-1; no reliable D call. CDR1 and CDR2 from the germline V gene are MNHEY and SMNVEV (reference sequence). The V and J ends lost 6 bases and 1 base respectively, with 12 bases between them. The CDR3 totals 14 residues. The CDR3 nucleotides read TGTGCCAGCAGCTATGATCCCAGGAACACTGAAGCTTTCTTT. It specifies CASSYDPRNTEAFF.

This chain links TRBV15 with TRBJ1-5; a weak D match, TRBD1 (6 bases). The germline V and J ends were trimmed by 6 bases and 3 bases, with 15 bases remaining between them. Germline assignment: CDR1 LNHNV and CDR2 YYDKDF (reference sequence). The CDR3 loop spans 15 amino acids. The CDR3 spells CATSRSRGNNQPQHF. In nucleotides, the CDR3 is TGTGCCACCAGTAGATCCAGGGGCAACAATCAGCCCCAGCATTTT. The whole variable domain, filled in from reference TRBV15 and TRBJ1-5, reads DAMVIQNPRYQVTQFGKPVTLSCSQTLNHNVMYWYQQKSSQAPKLLFHYYDKDFNNEADTPDNFQSRRPNTSFCFLDIRSPGLGDTAMYLCATSRSRGNNQPQHFGDGTRLSIL.

Only one count was recorded for this clone. The chain has TRBV2 and TRBJ1-4; D uncertain. CDR3 size: 13 residues. Germline CDR1 SNHLY, CDR2 FYNNEI. V shed 6 bases and J shed 5 bases, with 10 bases lying between them. The CDR3 here is CASRTSGNEKLFF. For the CDR3, the DNA is TGTGCCAGCAGGACTTCGGGGAATGAAAAACTGTTTTTT.

J is TRBJ2-3 and V is TRBV6-5; maybe TRBD1 (6 bases). The CDR3 sequence is 14 residues long. The germline V gene encodes CDR1 MNHEY and CDR2 SVGAGI. Deletions cut 5 bases from V and 2 bases from J, with 11 bases between. CDR3 sequence reads: CASSPGHNTDTQYF. CDR3 nucleotide sequence: TGTGCCAGCAGTCCGGGACACAACACAGATACGCAGTATTTT.